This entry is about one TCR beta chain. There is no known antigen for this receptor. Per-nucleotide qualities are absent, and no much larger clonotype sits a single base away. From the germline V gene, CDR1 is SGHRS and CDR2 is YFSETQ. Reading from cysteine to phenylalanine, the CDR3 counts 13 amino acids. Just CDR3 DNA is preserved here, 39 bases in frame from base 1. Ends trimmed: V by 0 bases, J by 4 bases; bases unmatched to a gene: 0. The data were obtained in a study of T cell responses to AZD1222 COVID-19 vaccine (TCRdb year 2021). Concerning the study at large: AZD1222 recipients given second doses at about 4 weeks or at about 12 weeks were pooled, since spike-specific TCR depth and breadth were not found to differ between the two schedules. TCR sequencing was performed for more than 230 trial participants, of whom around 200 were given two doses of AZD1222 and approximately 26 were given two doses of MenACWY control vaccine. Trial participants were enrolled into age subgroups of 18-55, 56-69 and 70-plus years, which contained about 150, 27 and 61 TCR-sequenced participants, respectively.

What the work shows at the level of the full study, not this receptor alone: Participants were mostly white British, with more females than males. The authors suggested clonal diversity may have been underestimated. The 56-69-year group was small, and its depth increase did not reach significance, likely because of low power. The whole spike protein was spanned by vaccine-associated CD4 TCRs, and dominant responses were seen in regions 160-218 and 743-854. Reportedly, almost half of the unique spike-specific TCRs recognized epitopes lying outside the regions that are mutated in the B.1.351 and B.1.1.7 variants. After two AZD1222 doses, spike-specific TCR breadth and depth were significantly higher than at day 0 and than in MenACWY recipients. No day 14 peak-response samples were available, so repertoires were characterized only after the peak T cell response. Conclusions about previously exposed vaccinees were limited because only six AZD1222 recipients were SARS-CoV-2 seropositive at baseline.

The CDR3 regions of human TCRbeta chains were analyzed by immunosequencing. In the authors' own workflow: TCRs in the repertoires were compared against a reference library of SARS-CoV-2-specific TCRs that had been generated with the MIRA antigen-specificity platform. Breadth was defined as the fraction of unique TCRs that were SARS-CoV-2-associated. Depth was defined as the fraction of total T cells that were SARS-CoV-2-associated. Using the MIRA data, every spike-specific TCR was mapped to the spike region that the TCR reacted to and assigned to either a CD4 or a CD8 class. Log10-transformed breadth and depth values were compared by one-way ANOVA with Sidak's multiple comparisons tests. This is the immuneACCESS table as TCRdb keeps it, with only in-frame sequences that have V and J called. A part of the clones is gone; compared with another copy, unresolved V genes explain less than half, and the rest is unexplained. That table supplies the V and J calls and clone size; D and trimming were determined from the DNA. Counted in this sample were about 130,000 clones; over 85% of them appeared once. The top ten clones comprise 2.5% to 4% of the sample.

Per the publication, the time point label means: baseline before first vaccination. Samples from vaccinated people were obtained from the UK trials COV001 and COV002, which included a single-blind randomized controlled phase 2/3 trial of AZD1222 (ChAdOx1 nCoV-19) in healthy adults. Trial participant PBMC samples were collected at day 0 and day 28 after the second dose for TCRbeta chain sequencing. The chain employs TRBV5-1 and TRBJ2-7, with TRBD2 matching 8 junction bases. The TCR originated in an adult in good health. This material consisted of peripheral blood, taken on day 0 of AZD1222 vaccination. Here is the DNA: TGCGCCAGCAGCTTGGGCGGGAGGTACGAGCAGTACTTC. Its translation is CASSLGGRYEQYF.